The TCR beta chain described here comes from a study of blood T cell repertoires in COVID-19. This CDR3 has 17 amino acids. Germline loops: CDR1 LGHDT, CDR2 YNNKEL (reference sequence). This clone was seen once. One end of the junction is discordant with germline, which a read error may explain. Profiled with immunoSEQ multiplex PCR; TCRdb holds only in-frame clones, not every one. This table holds approximately 320,000 clones, roughly nine tenths found once. The chain carries TRBV3-1 (or the pseudogene TRBV3-2) and TRBJ2-1; D perhaps matches TRBD2 (5 bases). This clonotype was sampled from a woman aged 25 to 45 with COVID-19, enrolled during active disease. The sequencing sample was made of peripheral blood. In DNA, the CDR3 is TGTGCCAGCAGCCAAGATGTATATGGACTCGGCTACAAGGAGCAGTTCTTC. Translation: CASSQDVYGLGYKEQFF.